These T cell receptor beta chains were read from a single sample in a study of blood T cell repertoires in COVID-19. Measured with immunoSEQ multiplex PCR; TCRdb has only the in-frame clones, and not every one. The repertoire holds some 410,000 clones, roughly 90% seen once, with approximately 0.96% in the top ten. The sample comprised PBMCs or T cells enriched from blood (not recorded which). Receptor source: a woman aged 30 to 39 with acute COVID-19. Both conserved end residues are part of each CDR3. D genes are given only for firm matches. Not every row has a clone size; where given, it reads once, few, many or a size class.

v_gene: TRBV6-2/TRBV6-3; d_gene: -; j_gene: TRBJ1-1; abundance: -; CDR3aa: CASSYSRLGNTEAFF; CDR3nt: TGTGCCAGCAGTTACTCGCGGCTTGGGAACACTGAAGCTTTCTTT
v_gene: TRBV29-1; d_gene: -; j_gene: TRBJ1-4; abundance: many; CDR3aa: CSVIRENGKLFF; CDR3nt: TGCAGCGTTATACGGGAGAATGGAAAACTGTTTTTT
v_gene: TRBV6-5; d_gene: TRBD1; j_gene: TRBJ1-2; abundance: -; CDR3aa: CASRHTGAYGYTF; CDR3nt: TGTGCCAGCCGGCATACAGGGGCCTATGGCTACACCTTC
v_gene: TRBV14; d_gene: TRBD1; j_gene: TRBJ1-6; abundance: -; CDR3aa: CASSRQTGTVGSPLHF; CDR3nt: TGTGCCAGCAGCCGTCAGACAGGGACAGTAGGTTCACCCCTCCACTTT
v_gene: TRBV5-1; d_gene: -; j_gene: TRBJ1-4; abundance: -; CDR3aa: CASSLRGAANEKLFF; CDR3nt: TGCGCCAGCAGCTTGCGGGGGGCGGCTAATGAAAAACTGTTTTTT
v_gene: TRBV28; d_gene: -; j_gene: TRBJ2-7; abundance: -; CDR3aa: CASSFIATNTYEQYF; CDR3nt: TGTGCCAGCAGTTTCATAGCGACAAATACCTACGAGCAGTACTTC
v_gene: TRBV6-1; d_gene: TRBD1; j_gene: TRBJ1-1; abundance: -; CDR3aa: CASSVRGADTEAFF; CDR3nt: TGTGCCAGCAGTGTCAGGGGGGCAGACACTGAAGCTTTCTTT
v_gene: TRBV4-1; d_gene: -; j_gene: TRBJ2-7; abundance: -; CDR3aa: CASSPIRSGIPYEQYF; CDR3nt: TGCGCCAGCAGCCCGATAAGGTCGGGTATACCCTACGAGCAGTACTTC
v_gene: TRBV7-6; d_gene: TRBD1; j_gene: TRBJ1-5; abundance: -; CDR3aa: CASSEGQGINQPQHF; CDR3nt: TGTGCCAGCAGCGAGGGACAGGGAATCAATCAGCCCCAGCATTTT
v_gene: TRBV7-2; d_gene: -; j_gene: TRBJ1-6; abundance: -; CDR3aa: CASSPDEDRYNSPLHF; CDR3nt: TGTGCCAGCAGCCCAGACGAAGACAGATATAATTCACCCCTCCACTTT
v_gene: TRBV19; d_gene: TRBD2; j_gene: TRBJ2-1; abundance: once; CDR3aa: CASQAGLAGKSYNEQFF; CDR3nt: TGTGCCTCCCAGGCGGGACTAGCGGGAAAATCCTACAATGAGCAGTTCTTC
v_gene: TRBV30; d_gene: -; j_gene: TRBJ1-6; abundance: -; CDR3aa: CAWRDEEDSPLHF; CDR3nt: TGTGCCTGGAGAGATGAGGAGGACTCACCCCTCCACTTT
v_gene: TRBV30; d_gene: TRBD1; j_gene: TRBJ1-3; abundance: -; CDR3aa: CAWSEVQGAGGNTIYF; CDR3nt: TGTGCCTGGAGCGAAGTCCAGGGGGCGGGAGGAAACACCATATATTTT
v_gene: TRBV10-3; d_gene: -; j_gene: TRBJ2-6; abundance: -; CDR3aa: CAISGGRRNVGANVLTF; CDR3nt: TGTGCCATCAGTGGTGGCAGGAGGAATGTTGGGGCCAACGTCCTGACTTTC
v_gene: TRBV2; d_gene: TRBD2; j_gene: TRBJ2-1; abundance: few; CDR3aa: CASTKSAPSGGLKYEQFF; CDR3nt: TGTGCCAGCACCAAAAGCGCCCCCAGCGGGGGCTTGAAATATGAGCAGTTCTTC
v_gene: TRBV9; d_gene: -; j_gene: TRBJ1-1; abundance: -; CDR3aa: CASSVAGVLNTEAFF; CDR3nt: TGTGCCAGCAGCGTAGCAGGGGTGCTGAACACTGAAGCTTTCTTT
v_gene: TRBV5-1; d_gene: -; j_gene: TRBJ2-7; abundance: -; CDR3aa: CASSSSSYEQYF; CDR3nt: TGCGCCAGCAGCTCATCCAGCTACGAGCAGTACTTC
v_gene: TRBV2; d_gene: -; j_gene: TRBJ1-3; abundance: -; CDR3aa: CASSGFRDSGNTIYF; CDR3nt: TGTGCCAGCAGTGGTTTTCGGGACTCTGGAAACACCATATATTTT
v_gene: TRBV5-1; d_gene: -; j_gene: TRBJ1-4; abundance: -; CDR3aa: CASSVRGFPNEKLFF; CDR3nt: TGCGCCAGCAGCGTCCGGGGGTTTCCTAATGAAAAACTGTTTTTT
v_gene: TRBV5-1; d_gene: TRBD1; j_gene: TRBJ2-5; abundance: -; CDR3aa: CASSLQGNQDTQYF; CDR3nt: TGCGCCAGCAGCTTACAGGGGAACCAAGACACCCAGTACTTC
v_gene: TRBV9; d_gene: -; j_gene: TRBJ1-2; abundance: -; CDR3aa: CASSDTGQPNYGYTF; CDR3nt: TGTGCCAGCAGCGATACCGGACAGCCGAACTATGGCTACACCTTC
v_gene: TRBV24-1; d_gene: -; j_gene: TRBJ1-2; abundance: -; CDR3aa: CATSGRGSNYGYTF; CDR3nt: TGTGCCACCAGTGGCAGGGGATCTAACTATGGCTACACCTTC
v_gene: TRBV20-1; d_gene: -; j_gene: TRBJ2-7; abundance: -; CDR3aa: CSASSDTRTSYEQYF; CDR3nt: TGCAGTGCTAGTTCTGACACTAGAACTTCCTACGAGCAGTACTTC
v_gene: TRBV27; d_gene: TRBD2; j_gene: TRBJ2-5; abundance: -; CDR3aa: CASSLSSGSGGETQYF; CDR3nt: TGTGCCAGCAGTTTATCGTCGGGTAGCGGGGGGGAGACCCAGTACTTC
v_gene: TRBV6-2/TRBV6-3; d_gene: TRBD1; j_gene: TRBJ1-2; abundance: -; CDR3aa: CASSGTGSHGYTF; CDR3nt: TGTGCCAGCAGTGGGACAGGCTCGCATGGCTACACCTTC
v_gene: TRBV27; d_gene: TRBD1; j_gene: TRBJ2-3; abundance: -; CDR3aa: CASAWTGGSLLPDTQYF; CDR3nt: TGTGCCAGCGCCTGGACAGGGGGCTCCCTCCTCCCAGATACGCAGTATTTT
v_gene: TRBV6-2/TRBV6-3; d_gene: -; j_gene: TRBJ2-7; abundance: -; CDR3aa: CASSYETGVIYEQYF; CDR3nt: TGTGCCAGCAGTTACGAGACGGGGGTTATATACGAGCAGTACTTC
v_gene: TRBV29-1; d_gene: -; j_gene: TRBJ1-4; abundance: -; CDR3aa: CSARSGEKLFF; CDR3nt: TGCAGCGCTCGTTCGGGTGAAAAACTGTTTTTT
v_gene: TRBV30; d_gene: -; j_gene: TRBJ1-3; abundance: -; CDR3aa: CAWSKDTFSGNTIYF; CDR3nt: TGTGCCTGGAGTAAGGACACCTTCTCTGGAAACACCATATATTTT
v_gene: TRBV28; d_gene: -; j_gene: TRBJ1-6; abundance: -; CDR3aa: CASSLRALANSPLHF; CDR3nt: TGTGCCAGCAGTTTACGCGCGTTAGCTAATTCACCCCTCCACTTT
v_gene: TRBV2; d_gene: -; j_gene: TRBJ2-3; abundance: -; CDR3aa: CASSDMSRFTDTQYF; CDR3nt: TGTGCCAGCAGTGATATGTCTAGGTTCACAGATACGCAGTATTTT
v_gene: TRBV6-4; d_gene: TRBD2; j_gene: TRBJ2-3; abundance: -; CDR3aa: CASRLAGGADTQYF; CDR3nt: TGTGCCAGCAGACTAGCGGGAGGGGCAGATACGCAGTATTTT
v_gene: TRBV2; d_gene: TRBD2; j_gene: TRBJ2-2; abundance: -; CDR3aa: CASSPPGLASGELFF; CDR3nt: TGTGCCAGCAGCCCTCCGGGACTAGCAAGCGGGGAGCTGTTTTTT
v_gene: TRBV5-1; d_gene: TRBD2; j_gene: TRBJ2-5; abundance: -; CDR3aa: CASSPGLVREETQYF; CDR3nt: TGCGCCAGCAGCCCTGGACTAGTTAGGGAAGAGACCCAGTACTTC
v_gene: TRBV9; d_gene: -; j_gene: TRBJ1-1; abundance: once; CDR3aa: CASSADRELMRTEAFF; CDR3nt: TGTGCCAGCAGCGCAGACAGAGAACTAATGAGGACTGAAGCTTTCTTT
v_gene: TRBV20-1; d_gene: -; j_gene: TRBJ2-4; abundance: -; CDR3aa: CSASAGTVKNIQYF; CDR3nt: TGCAGTGCTAGTGCGGGGACAGTTAAAAACATTCAGTACTTC
v_gene: TRBV30; d_gene: TRBD2; j_gene: TRBJ2-7; abundance: -; CDR3aa: CASSGGQYEQYF; CDR3nt: TGTGCCAGTAGCGGGGGCCAGTACGAGCAGTACTTC
v_gene: TRBV6-5; d_gene: -; j_gene: TRBJ2-2; abundance: -; CDR3aa: CASSYRGSQTGELFF; CDR3nt: TGTGCCAGCAGTTACCGCGGGTCTCAAACCGGGGAGCTGTTTTTT
v_gene: TRBV20-1; d_gene: TRBD1; j_gene: TRBJ1-1; abundance: -; CDR3aa: CRSTGGTEAFF; CDR3nt: TGCAGGTCAACAGGGGGCACTGAAGCTTTCTTT
v_gene: TRBV18; d_gene: -; j_gene: TRBJ1-1; abundance: -; CDR3aa: CASSPPQDYQAFF; CDR3nt: TGTGCCAGCTCACCACCCCAAGACTACCAAGCTTTCTTT
v_gene: TRBV10-3; d_gene: TRBD2; j_gene: TRBJ2-7; abundance: -; CDR3aa: CAIGTSGGYEQYF; CDR3nt: TGTGCCATCGGGACTAGCGGGGGATACGAGCAGTACTTC
v_gene: TRBV2; d_gene: -; j_gene: TRBJ2-7; abundance: -; CDR3aa: CASTGTGIYEQYF; CDR3nt: TGTGCCAGCACCGGGACTGGTATCTACGAGCAGTACTTC
v_gene: TRBV5-1; d_gene: -; j_gene: TRBJ1-5; abundance: -; CDR3aa: CASSLGTDSNQPQHF; CDR3nt: TGCGCCAGCAGCTTGGGGACAGATAGCAATCAGCCCCAGCATTTT
v_gene: TRBV11-2; d_gene: -; j_gene: TRBJ1-4; abundance: few; CDR3aa: CASSLGLYTNEKLFF; CDR3nt: TGTGCCAGCAGCTTAGGTCTTTATACTAATGAAAAACTGTTTTTT
v_gene: TRBV10-2; d_gene: -; j_gene: TRBJ1-3; abundance: -; CDR3aa: CASRATGGNTIYF; CDR3nt: TGCGCCAGCAGAGCGACAGGAGGAAACACCATATATTTT
v_gene: TRBV5-1; d_gene: -; j_gene: TRBJ2-5; abundance: -; CDR3aa: CASSLGVGLEETQYF; CDR3nt: TGCGCCAGCAGCTTGGGAGTCGGTCTAGAAGAGACCCAGTACTTC
v_gene: TRBV27; d_gene: -; j_gene: TRBJ1-1; abundance: -; CDR3aa: CASSPLTGLPGGMNTEAFF; CDR3nt: TGTGCCAGCAGTCCCCTGACCGGACTTCCCGGAGGCATGAACACTGAAGCTTTCTTT